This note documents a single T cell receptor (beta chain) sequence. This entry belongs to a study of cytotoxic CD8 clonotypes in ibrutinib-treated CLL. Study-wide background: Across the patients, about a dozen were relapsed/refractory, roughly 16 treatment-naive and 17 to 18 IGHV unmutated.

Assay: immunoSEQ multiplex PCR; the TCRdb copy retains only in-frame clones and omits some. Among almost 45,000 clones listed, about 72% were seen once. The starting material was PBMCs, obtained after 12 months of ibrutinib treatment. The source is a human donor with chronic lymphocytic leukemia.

The chain's CDR3 is CASSRTGFETQYF. CDR3 sequence (DNA): TGTGCCAGCAGTCGGACAGGGTTTGAGACCCAGTACTTC. J is TRBJ2-5 and V is TRBV28; 8 bases line up with TRBD1. Trimming took 5 bases from V and 5 from J; bases not matched to a gene: 4. The CDR3 has 13 residues. CDR1 and CDR2 from the germline V gene are MDHEN and SYDVKM.